The 21 T cell receptor beta chains in this list originate from one sample, sequenced in a study of shared clonotypes between healthy human individuals (dated by TCRdb to 2018 to 2020). The library relied on the immunoSEQ multiplex PCR assay. The table was pulled from immuneACCESS by TCRdb, which kept in-frame rearrangements only. Such tables lose some clones; where checked, under half of the loss comes from unresolved V genes, and the rest has no known cause. The sample data list about 730,000 clones, and over 55% of these were observed just once. The ten largest make up approximately 1.7% of the sample. Sequenced input: memory CD4+ T cells sorted from blood. Sample cell subset or site, as interpreted from the label and publication: CD45RA-negative fraction. The source is a young woman in good health.

Only a few counts were recorded for this clone. This chain connects TRBV18 to TRBJ2-5; D call uncertain. V was cut by 4 bases and J by 3 bases, with 3 bases left in between. This CDR3 spans 11 amino acids. Germline loops: CDR1 KGHSH, CDR2 LQKENI. CDR3 region: CASSREETQYF. The CDR3 bases are TGTGCCAGCTCACGGGAAGAGACCCAGTACTTC. Combining the CDR3 with reference TRBV18 and TRBJ2-5 gives the whole variable domain NAGVMQNPRHLVRRRGQEARLRCSPMKGHSHVYWYRQLPEEGLKFMVYLQKENIIDESGMPKERFSAEFPKEGPSILRIQQVVRGDSAAYFCASSREETQYFGPGTRLLVL.

J is TRBJ1-4 and V is TRBV4-1; tentatively, D is TRBD1 (6 bases). CDR3 size: 17 residues. The V gene lost 1 base and the J gene lost 7 bases, with 19 bases spanning the gap. Germline-derived CDR1 and CDR2 are MGHRA and YSYEKL. CDR3 nucleotides: TGCGCCAGCAGCCAAGGGCCTAACAGGGAGATAGGTGAAAAACTGTTTTTT. Translation: CASSQGPNREIGEKLFF.

The chain employs TRBV11-2 and TRBJ2-5; D is tentatively TRBD1 or TRBD2 (5 bases each). The CDR3 sequence is 15 residues long. Germline lookup yields CDR1 SGHAT and CDR2 FQNNGV. Deletions cut 1 base from V and 5 bases from J, with 14 bases between. The CDR3 DNA is TGTGCCAGCAGCTTAGCGGGGCGCCCACGGGAGACCCAGTACTTC. Protein product: CASSLAGRPRETQYF.

In this sample, this clone turned up once. V and J are TRBV7-9 and TRBJ2-3, with D maybe TRBD1 (5 bases). The CDR3 extends over 15 amino acids. Germline V lookup: CDR1 SEHNR, CDR2 FQNEAQ (reference sequence). Between the trimmed V and J ends, which lost 5 bases and 4 bases, there was a span of 16 bases. CDR3 bases: TGTGCCAGCAGCCCAGATGCAGGGTCGGCAGATACGCAGTATTTT. Its protein product is CASSPDAGSADTQYF.

The chain joins TRBV19 to TRBJ2-1; TRBD2 matches at 8 bases. Germline V gives CDR1 LNHDA, CDR2 SQIVND (reference sequence). J was trimmed by 4 bases and V by 5 bases; bases with no gene match: 13. This CDR3 comprises 17 residues. The CDR3 sequence is CASSGTGGPFSYNEQFF. The CDR3 DNA reads TGTGCCAGTAGTGGTACGGGAGGGCCGTTCTCTTACAATGAGCAGTTCTTC.

This clone was counted a single time. This sequence joins TRBV28 and TRBJ2-1; 11 nucleotides agree with TRBD2. V was clipped by 8 bases and J by 14 bases; unmatched bases: 11. This CDR3 has 13 amino acids. Germline lookup yields CDR1 MDHEN and CDR2 SYDVKM. CDR3 residues: CASSGLAGSWEFF. In DNA form, the CDR3 reads TGTGCCAGCTCAGGACTAGCGGGTAGTTGGGAGTTCTTC.

The rearrangement links TRBV6-1 to TRBJ2-7; the match to TRBD2 covers 8 bases. V shed 5 bases, J shed 6 bases, and the junction held 6 bases outside the gene matches. The CDR3 has 13 amino acids. Germline V gene lookup returns CDR1 MNHNS and CDR2 SASEGT. The CDR3 DNA follows: TGTGCCAGCAGTTCAACGGGAGGGGGCGAGCAGTACTTC. This translates into CASSSTGGGEQYF.

The chain links TRBV9 to TRBJ1-3; 8 bases are a match to TRBD1. Unmatched junction bases numbered 5, after V lost 3 bases and J lost 3 bases. CDR1 SGDLS and CDR2 YYNGEE come from the germline V gene. The CDR3 contains 15 residues. In DNA, the CDR3 is TGTGCCAGCAGCGAGACAGGGGCGAATGGAAACACCATATATTTT. Residues: CASSETGANGNTIYF. Together with reference TRBV9 and TRBJ1-3, the CDR3 gives the full variable domain: DSGVTQTPKHLITATGQRVTLRCSPRSGDLSVYWYQQSLDQGLQFLIQYYNGEERAKGNILERFSAQQFPDLHSELNLSSLELGDSALYFCASSETGANGNTIYFGEGSWLTVV.

This clone was counted a single time. The rearrangement links TRBV5-1 to TRBJ2-7, with D possibly being TRBD2 (6 bases). Trimming took 4 bases from V and 3 from J, leaving 8 bases between them. The CDR3 is 12 amino acids. The germline V gene encodes CDR1 SGHRS and CDR2 YFSETQ. The CDR3 sequence: CASSAGNYEQYF. CDR3 DNA: TGCGCCAGCAGCGCGGGGAACTACGAGCAGTACTTC.

Note on this clone: This may come from a read error, since a much larger clone is one base off. Within the sample, other DNA sequences also encode this same CDR3. The chain employs TRBV4-1 and TRBJ1-5; no firm D call. The CDR3 is made up of 14 amino acids. Germline V CDR1 and CDR2: MGHRA, YSYEKL. V lost 0 bases and J 0 bases, leaving 3 bases between the germline ends. The CDR3 is CASSQEYSNQPQHF. In nucleotides, the CDR3 is TGCGCCAGCAGCCAAGAGTATAGCAATCAGCCCCAGCATTTT.

This chain connects TRBV7-8 to TRBJ1-1; D remains unclear. CDR1 and CDR2 from the germline V gene are SGHVS and FQNEAQ. Trimming shortened V by 4 bases and J by 7 bases, and 13 bases separated the two germline ends. This CDR3 region has 13 residues. The CDR3 reads CASSSLGVGEAFF. The DNA for the CDR3 is TGTGCCAGCAGCTCGCTTGGGGTGGGTGAAGCTTTCTTT.

This rearrangement joins TRBV18 to TRBJ1-3; D not certain. From germline, CDR1 is KGHSH and CDR2 LQKENI. Trimming pared 5 bases from V and 1 base from J, leaving 15 bases between. The CDR3 spans 16 residues. CDR3 DNA: TGTGCCAGCTCAACCGGGTCTCCGGCTTCTGGAAACACCATATATTTT. Protein: CASSTGSPASGNTIYF.

This chain links TRBV29-1 with TRBJ2-7, with D unresolved. From germline, CDR1 is SQVTM and CDR2 ANQGSEA. Deletions cut 4 bases from V and 0 bases from J, with 4 bases between. CDR3 length equals 11 residues. CDR3 in amino acids: CSVVSSYEQYF. In DNA, the CDR3 is TGCAGCGTTGTTAGCTCCTACGAGCAGTACTTC.

This clone was observed a handful of times. The rearrangement uses TRBV4-2 and TRBJ2-5; D might be TRBD1 (6 bases). The CDR3 has 16 amino acids. Trimming pared 1 base from V and 4 bases from J, leaving 16 bases between. Germline V gives CDR1 LGHNA, CDR2 YNFKEQ. The CDR3 protein is CASSQVNTGTGETQYF. Here the CDR3 DNA reads TGTGCCAGCAGCCAAGTCAACACAGGGACGGGAGAGACCCAGTACTTC.

The chain links TRBV11-1 to TRBJ2-1, with TRBD2 identical over 10 bases. CDR1 and CDR2 (germline): SGHAT, FQDESV (reference sequence). V lost 3 bases, J lost 3 bases, and 2 bases stayed unmatched. This CDR3 spans 15 amino acids. CDR3 DNA: TGTGCCAGCAGCTTCGGGACTAGCGTCTACAATGAGCAGTTCTTC. Its translation: CASSFGTSVYNEQFF. Filled out from reference TRBV11-1 and TRBJ2-1, the complete variable domain reads EAEVAQSPRYKITEKSQAVAFWCDPISGHATLYWYRQILGQGPELLVQFQDESVVDDSQLPKDRFSAERLKGVDSTLKIQPAELGDSAMYLCASSFGTSVYNEQFFGPGTRLTVL.

V usage is TRBV6-5 and J usage is TRBJ2-3; D remains unclear. CDR1 is MNHEY, CDR2 SVGAGI, per germline. CDR3 length: 16 residues. The V end was cut by 2 bases, the J end by 1 base, with 13 bases between. In nucleotides, the CDR3 is TGTGCCAGCAGTTACGGATTCATTAGGGGCACAGATACGCAGTATTTT. It yields the protein CASSYGFIRGTDTQYF.

The genes are TRBV18 and TRBJ2-1, with 9 nucleotides matching TRBD1. From germline, CDR1 is KGHSH and CDR2 LQKENI. The length of the CDR3 is 16 residues. Trimming removed 4 bases from V and 8 bases from J; junction bases left unmatched: 12. As DNA, the CDR3 is TGTGCCAGCTCACGAGCCGGGACAGGGATTGGCGATGAGCAGTTCTTC. Translated: CASSRAGTGIGDEQFF.

The chain links TRBV11-1 to TRBJ1-1, with D perhaps TRBD1 (6 bases). The CDR3 is made up of 13 amino acids. The germline gives CDR1 SGHAT, CDR2 FQDESV (reference sequence). Deletions cut 10 bases from V and 1 base from J, with 13 bases between. DNA for the CDR3: TGTGCCACTCAAACGGGGGCGAACACTGAAGCTTTCTTT. Residues: CATQTGANTEAFF.

J is TRBJ2-2 and V is TRBV5-1; D uncertain. Germline CDR1 reads SGHRS; CDR2 reads YFSETQ. V lost 5 bases and J lost 0, with 11 bases in between. The CDR3 spans 15 residues. The DNA for the CDR3 is TGCGCCAGCAGACCCAGCACTACGAACACCGGGGAGCTGTTTTTT. Its protein product is CASRPSTTNTGELFF.

With regard to this clone: A read error likely explains this, since a far larger clone differs by one base. The gene calls are TRBV5-8 and TRBJ1-2, with D unresolved. CDR1 is SGHTS and CDR2 is YDEGEE in the germline V gene. This CDR3 region has 14 residues. CDR3 coding DNA: TGTGTCAGCAGCTTGGAGGTCGGTCCCTATGGCTACACCTTC. Protein sequence: CVSSLEVGPYGYTF.

The V gene is TRBV6-5, the J gene TRBJ1-5, with D perhaps TRBD1 (5 bases). Trimming left V 4 bases short and J 2 bases short, with 12 bases between. Germline V CDR1 and CDR2: MNHEY, SVGAGI. The CDR3 totals 15 residues. The CDR3 bases are TGTGCCAGCAGTTCCAGGGACGGGCGCAATCAGCCCCAGCATTTT. This encodes CASSSRDGRNQPQHF.